The 25 T cell receptor beta chains below were found in one sample sequenced in a study of T cell clonality in common variable immunodeficiency. Profiling relied on immunoSEQ multiplex PCR, and the TCRdb table lists in-frame clones only, not all of them. The sample contains tens of thousands of clones, none of them singletons. Sequenced sample: peripheral blood mononuclear cells. These receptor sequences come from a person between 18 and 75 years old in good health.

In the case of this clone: The read terminates 3 residues ahead of where the CDR3 ends, so the germline J gene completes it. V is TRBV10-2 and J is TRBJ2-5; 7 nucleotides line up with TRBD2. In germline, CDR1 is WSHSY, CDR2 SAAADI. With 10 bases clipped from V and 4 bases from J, the junction kept 21 bases outside the gene matches. The CDR3 totals 17 residues. Here the CDR3 reads CATSTLIAGGLVETQYF. The sequenced part of the CDR3 DNA is TGCGCCACCTCAACCCTTATAGCGGGCGGATTAGTAGAGACC.

This clone was observed many times. The missing CDR3 end, 3 residues past where the read stops, is filled in from the germline J gene. The J gene is TRBJ1-2, the V gene TRBV30; maybe TRBD1 (5 bases). The CDR3 contains 16 residues. Germline V lookup: CDR1 GTSNPN, CDR2 SVGIG (reference sequence). The CDR3 reads CAWSFGRKRGYNDYTF. The covered CDR3 bases are TGTGCCTGGAGTTTCGGTAGAAAACGGGGGTACAATGAC. Supplemented by reference TRBV30 and TRBJ1-2, the full variable domain reads SQTIHQWPATLVQPVGSPLSLECTVEGTSNPNLYWYRQAAGRGLQLLFYSVGIGQISSEVPQNLSASRPQDRQFILSSKKLLLSDSGFYLCAWSFGRKRGYNDYTFGSGTRLTVV.

This clone showed up many times. Read coverage stops 3 residues before the CDR3 terminus; the germline J gene supplies the remainder. The rearrangement joins TRBV4-1 to TRBJ1-3; perhaps TRBD1 as D (5 bases). The CDR3 has 16 residues. V was trimmed by 0 bases and J by 0 bases, leaving 9 bases between them. CDR1 is MGHRA and CDR2 is YSYEKL in the germline V gene. Partial CDR3 DNA: TGCGCCAGCAGCCAAGATCCCAGGGTCTCTGGAAACACC. Its translation is CASSQDPRVSGNT. The entire CDR3 is CASSQDPRVSGNTIYF.

This clone was observed many times. Incomplete CDR3 DNA: TGCGCCAGCAGCTATCCTCTCGGCGGGGGGCAAGAGACC. It codes for CASSYPLGGGQET. The full CDR3 sequence reads CASSYPLGGGQETQYF. This chain connects TRBV4-1 to TRBJ2-5; 8 bases match TRBD2. The read stops 3 residues short of the end of the CDR3; the missing end is completed from the germline J gene. Germline loops: CDR1 MGHRA, CDR2 YSYEKL. The CDR3 contains 16 residues. Trimming cost V 5 bases and J 2 bases; bases outside gene matches: 10.

This clone was detected many times. The read gets to within 3 residues of the CDR3 end, and the germline J gene fills in the rest. The chain couples TRBV5-4 to TRBJ1-3, with D perhaps matching TRBD1 (5 bases). This CDR3 contains 14 residues. V was shortened by 0 bases and J by 3 bases, with 7 bases between the two germline ends. Germline CDR1 SGHNT, CDR2 YYREEE (reference sequence). The CDR3 DNA, read in part, is TGTGCCAGCAGCTTGGAAGGGGTTGGAAACACC. Translated, it gives CASSLEGVGNT. The CDR3 reads in full as CASSLEGVGNTIYF.

This clone occurred many times. The read ends 3 residues shy of where the CDR3 ends; the end is completed using the germline J gene. This chain joins TRBV6-2 or TRBV6-3 and TRBJ2-3; D gene unclear. Germline V gives CDR1 MNHEY, CDR2 SVGEGT. The CDR3 totals 12 residues. CDR3 sequence reads: CASSKIQSPQYF. The DNA read from the CDR3 is TGTGCCAGCAGCAAAATACAGAGCCCG.

At least ten counts were recorded for this clone. The part of the CDR3 DNA that was read is TGCGCCAGCAGCTTGACGGGACTCGATAACACCGGGGAG. Its protein is CASSLTGLDNTGE. The complete CDR3 sequence is CASSLTGLDNTGELFF. V and J are TRBV5-1 and TRBJ2-2, with a weak D call TRBD2 (6 bases). Read coverage stops 3 residues before the CDR3 terminus; the germline J gene supplies the remainder. The V end was cut by 1 base, the J end by 2 bases, with 12 bases between. There are 16 residues in the CDR3. Germline V gives CDR1 SGHRS, CDR2 YFSETQ.

At least ten counts were recorded for this clone. From the germline J gene comes the end of the CDR3, since the read stops 3 residues before it. The rearrangement links TRBV20-1 to TRBJ2-3, with 9 bases that match TRBD2. Germline CDR1 DFQATT, CDR2 SNEGSKA (reference sequence). With 6 bases clipped from V and 4 bases from J, the junction kept 8 bases outside the gene matches. The CDR3 spans 14 residues. CDR3 protein: CSASTGTSPDTQYF. CDR3 DNA, as far as it was read: TGCAGTGCCTCCACCGGGACTAGCCCAGATACG.

This clone was seen at least ten times. Incomplete CDR3 DNA: TGTGCCAGCAGCCTAGGGGGAGCTGAA. Protein sequence: CASSLGGAE. The CDR3, in full, reads CASSLGGAEAFF. The chain carries TRBV6-2 or TRBV6-3 and TRBJ1-1; perhaps TRBD1 as D (6 bases). Read data end 3 residues before the CDR3 end; the end is taken from the germline J gene. The CDR3 contains 12 residues. V dropped 6 bases and J dropped 6 bases, with 11 bases sitting between them. Germline values: CDR1 MNHEY, CDR2 SVGEGT.

This clone was counted ten times or more. From the germline J gene comes the end of the CDR3, since the read stops 3 residues before it. The chain couples TRBV18 to TRBJ2-7, with 7 bases fitting TRBD1. The CDR3 has 16 residues. Germline V lookup: CDR1 KGHSH, CDR2 LQKENI. The V gene end was trimmed by 3 bases and the J gene end by 4 bases; junction bases not matched to a gene: 12. CDR3 sequence reads: CASSPPSGGRGYEQYF. CDR3 bases read: TGTGCCAGCTCACCGCCCTCAGGGGGAAGAGGTTACGAG. Drawing the rest from reference TRBV18 and TRBJ2-7, the complete variable domain is NAGVMQNPRHLVRRRGQEARLRCSPMKGHSHVYWYRQLPEEGLKFMVYLQKENIIDESGMPKERFSAEFPKEGPSILRIQQVVRGDSAAYFCASSPPSGGRGYEQYFGPGTRLTVT.

This clone was seen many times. The read terminates 3 residues before the CDR3 end, so the remaining end is supplied by the germline J gene. V and J are TRBV29-1 and TRBJ1-2; perhaps TRBD1 as D (6 bases). Germline V gives CDR1 SQVTM, CDR2 ANQGSEA. The CDR3 is 13 amino acids. V was clipped by 7 bases and J by 4 bases, with 16 bases between them. The CDR3: CSAGGAQGYGYTF. The part of the CDR3 DNA that was read is TGCAGCGCTGGAGGGGCACAGGGCTATGGC. The variable domain in full, completed from reference TRBV29-1 and TRBJ1-2, reads SAVISQKPSRDICQRGTSLTIQCQVDSQVTMMFWYRQQPGQSLTLIATANQGSEATYESGFVIDKFPISRPNLTFSTLTVSNMSPEDSSIYLCSAGGAQGYGYTFGSGTRLTVV.

This clone was seen at least ten times. Read sequence stops 3 residues before the CDR3 end, and the germline J gene provides the missing end. The chain carries TRBV9 and TRBJ2-1, with D unclear. This CDR3 has 18 residues. Deletions cut 0 bases from V and 0 bases from J, with 16 bases between. CDR1 and CDR2 (germline): SGDLS, YYNGEE. The part of the CDR3 DNA that was read is TGTGCCAGCAGCGTAGCCCCCGCAGGTTCGAGCTCCTACAATGAG. The encoded protein is CASSVAPAGSSSYNE. The whole CDR3 region reads CASSVAPAGSSSYNEQFF.

This clone was recorded many times. Other DNA sequences in the sample encode the same CDR3. The CDR3 sequence is CASSLEGGGNTIYF. The part of the CDR3 DNA that was read is TGCGCCAGCAGCTTGGAAGGGGGTGGAAACACC. The chain carries TRBV5-1 and TRBJ1-3; tentatively, D is TRBD1 (6 bases). Coverage ceases 3 residues before the CDR3 finishes, and the germline J gene fills in the end. The CDR3 runs to 14 residues. CDR1 is SGHRS and CDR2 is YFSETQ in the germline V gene. Trimming pared 0 bases from V and 3 bases from J, leaving 7 bases between.

This clone has a count of ten or more. The DNA ends 3 residues before the CDR3 does, and the rest of the CDR3 is filled in from the germline J gene. This chain uses TRBV15 with TRBJ1-5; the D gene is possibly TRBD1 (5 bases). V shed 0 bases and J shed 6 bases, with 12 bases lying between them. Per germline, CDR1 LNHNV and CDR2 YYDKDF (reference sequence). The CDR3 runs to 15 residues. The CDR3 sequence: CATSRDKGLGQPQHF. The sequenced CDR3 bases are TGTGCCACCAGCAGAGATAAGGGGCTGGGTCAGCCC.

This clone was found many times. The CDR3 loop reads CASSGPGGKNTEAFF. Incomplete CDR3 DNA: TGTGCCAGCTCAGGCCCGGGGGGGAAGAACACTGAA. This chain uses TRBV18 with TRBJ1-1; perhaps TRBD1 as D (5 bases). The observed sequence ends 3 residues before the CDR3 terminus, with the missing tail filled in from the germline J gene. This CDR3 region has 15 residues. In germline, CDR1 is KGHSH, CDR2 LQKENI. Trimming left V 5 bases short and J 1 base short, with 14 bases between. Combining the CDR3 with reference TRBV18 and TRBJ1-1 gives the whole variable domain NAGVMQNPRHLVRRRGQEARLRCSPMKGHSHVYWYRQLPEEGLKFMVYLQKENIIDESGMPKERFSAEFPKEGPSILRIQQVVRGDSAAYFCASSGPGGKNTEAFFGQGTRLTVV.

The table lists this clone with a few counts. The CDR3 goes on 3 residues after the read ends, and that part is filled in from the germline J gene. The chain links TRBV11-2 to TRBJ2-3; 10 nucleotides line up with TRBD2. CDR3 length: 15 amino acids. CDR1 and CDR2 from the germline V gene are SGHAT and FQNNGV. CDR3 region: CASSPRLAGEETQYF. The sequenced CDR3 bases are TGTGCCAGCAGCCCGCGTCTAGCGGGGGAAGAGACG.

This clone was seen at least ten times. The CDR3 is cut off 3 residues early in the read; its end comes from the germline J gene. The chain has TRBV19 and TRBJ1-1; TRBD1 matches at 7 bases. CDR3 size: 15 residues. Looked up from germline, CDR1 is LNHDA and CDR2 is SQIVND (reference sequence). Here the CDR3 reads CASSIDLGRGRGAFF. The part of the CDR3 DNA that was read is TGTGCCAGTAGTATAGATCTAGGGAGGGGGCGCGGA.

At least ten counts were recorded for this clone. The read stops 3 residues short of the end of the CDR3; the missing end is completed from the germline J gene. The chain recombines TRBV5-5 with TRBJ1-1; TRBD1 is a possible D gene (5 bases). CDR3 length: 15 amino acids. In germline, CDR1 is SGHKS, CDR2 YYEKEE (reference sequence). The V gene lost 2 bases and the J gene lost 4 bases, with 15 bases spanning the gap. Partial CDR3 DNA: TGTGCCAGCAGCTTATCAGGGAAGGGTAGCACTGAA. The encoded protein is CASSLSGKGSTE. The entire CDR3 is CASSLSGKGSTEAFF.

This clone has just a few counts. With the read ending 3 residues before the CDR3 end, the germline J gene is used to fill in that end. This sequence joins TRBV25-1 and TRBJ2-7; possibly TRBD2 for D (5 bases). The V and J ends lost 7 bases and 5 bases respectively, with 9 bases between them. The CDR3 is made up of 11 amino acids. The germline V gene has CDR1 MGHDK and CDR2 SYGVNS. CDR3 DNA (partial): TGTGCCAGCAAACTGAGGGACGAG. Its protein is CASKLRDE. The CDR3 reads in full as CASKLRDEQYF.

This clone was seen ten or more times. The missing CDR3 end, 3 residues past where the read stops, is filled in from the germline J gene. The gene calls are TRBV5-6 and TRBJ2-3, with D possibly being TRBD2 (6 bases). Between the trimmed V and J ends, which lost 1 base and 3 bases, there was a span of 9 bases. The CDR3 totals 14 residues. The germline V gene encodes CDR1 SGHDT and CDR2 YYEEEE. The DNA read from the CDR3 is TGTGCCAGCAGCTTGTGGGGGGAGACAGATACG. Amino acid sequence: CASSLWGETDT. The full CDR3 reads CASSLWGETDTQYF. Full variable domain (rest looked up from reference TRBV5-6 and TRBJ2-3): DAGVTQSPTHLIKTRGQQVTLRCSPKSGHDTVSWYQQALGQGPQFIFQYYEEEERQRGNFPDRFSGHQFPNYSSELNVNALLLGDSALYLCASSLWGETDTQYFGPGTRLTVL.

Ten or more counts support this clone. The DNA ends 3 residues before the CDR3 does, and the rest of the CDR3 is filled in from the germline J gene. The chain employs TRBV10-3 and TRBJ1-1, with D unresolved. Germline CDR1 ENHRY, CDR2 SYGVKD. The CDR3 covers 13 residues. V dropped 9 bases and J dropped 1 base, with 12 bases sitting between them. CDR3 amino acids: CAIAGYENTEAFF. The DNA read from the CDR3 is TGTGCCATTGCAGGTTACGAGAACACTGAA.

This clone was seen many times. The read terminates 3 residues ahead of where the CDR3 ends, so the germline J gene completes it. The J gene is TRBJ1-1, the V gene TRBV29-1; 9 bases match TRBD1. There are 12 residues in the CDR3. The germline V gene has CDR1 SQVTM and CDR2 ANQGSEA. V dropped 7 bases and J dropped 4; count of bases not matched to a gene: 4. The chain's CDR3 is CSAYRGPTEAFF. CDR3 DNA, as far as it was read: TGCAGCGCCTACAGGGGGCCCACTGAA. The full variable domain, in which reference TRBV29-1 and TRBJ1-1 provide the parts outside the CDR3, is SAVISQKPSRDICQRGTSLTIQCQVDSQVTMMFWYRQQPGQSLTLIATANQGSEATYESGFVIDKFPISRPNLTFSTLTVSNMSPEDSSIYLCSAYRGPTEAFFGQGTRLTVV.

There are many counts of this clone. Read coverage stops 3 residues before the CDR3 terminus; the germline J gene supplies the remainder. J is TRBJ1-5 and V is TRBV3-1 (or the pseudogene TRBV3-2); TRBD1 is a possible D gene (5 bases). CDR1 and CDR2 from the germline V gene are LGHDT and YNNKEL (reference sequence). Trimming cost V 4 bases and J 1 base, with 11 bases left between them. This CDR3 spans 15 amino acids. The covered CDR3 bases are TGTGCCAGCAGCCCCCGGGGGGTCAGCAATCAGCCC. It translates to CASSPRGVSNQP. The CDR3, in full, reads CASSPRGVSNQPQHF.

This clone has a count of ten or more. The read ends 3 residues before the CDR3 terminus; that terminus is restored from the germline J gene. The chain is built from TRBV2 and TRBJ1-2; D gene unclear. The CDR3 is 11 amino acids. The germline CDR1 and CDR2 sequences are SNHLY and FYNNEI. CDR3 in amino acids: CASNAYRGYTF. The DNA read from the CDR3 is TGTGCCAGCAATGCCTACCGAGGC.

This clone is deemed medium-sized. The CDR3 end is not reached by the read, which stops 3 residues before it; the germline J gene fills it in. The genes are TRBV4-1 and TRBJ2-5, with D perhaps matching TRBD1 (6 bases). The CDR3 consists of 15 residues. Germline values: CDR1 MGHRA, CDR2 YSYEKL. Trimming pared 6 bases from V and 1 base from J, leaving 15 bases between. The CDR3 spells CASRPGTRTQETQYF. CDR3 DNA (partial): TGCGCCAGCAGACCCGGGACACGGACCCAAGAGACC.